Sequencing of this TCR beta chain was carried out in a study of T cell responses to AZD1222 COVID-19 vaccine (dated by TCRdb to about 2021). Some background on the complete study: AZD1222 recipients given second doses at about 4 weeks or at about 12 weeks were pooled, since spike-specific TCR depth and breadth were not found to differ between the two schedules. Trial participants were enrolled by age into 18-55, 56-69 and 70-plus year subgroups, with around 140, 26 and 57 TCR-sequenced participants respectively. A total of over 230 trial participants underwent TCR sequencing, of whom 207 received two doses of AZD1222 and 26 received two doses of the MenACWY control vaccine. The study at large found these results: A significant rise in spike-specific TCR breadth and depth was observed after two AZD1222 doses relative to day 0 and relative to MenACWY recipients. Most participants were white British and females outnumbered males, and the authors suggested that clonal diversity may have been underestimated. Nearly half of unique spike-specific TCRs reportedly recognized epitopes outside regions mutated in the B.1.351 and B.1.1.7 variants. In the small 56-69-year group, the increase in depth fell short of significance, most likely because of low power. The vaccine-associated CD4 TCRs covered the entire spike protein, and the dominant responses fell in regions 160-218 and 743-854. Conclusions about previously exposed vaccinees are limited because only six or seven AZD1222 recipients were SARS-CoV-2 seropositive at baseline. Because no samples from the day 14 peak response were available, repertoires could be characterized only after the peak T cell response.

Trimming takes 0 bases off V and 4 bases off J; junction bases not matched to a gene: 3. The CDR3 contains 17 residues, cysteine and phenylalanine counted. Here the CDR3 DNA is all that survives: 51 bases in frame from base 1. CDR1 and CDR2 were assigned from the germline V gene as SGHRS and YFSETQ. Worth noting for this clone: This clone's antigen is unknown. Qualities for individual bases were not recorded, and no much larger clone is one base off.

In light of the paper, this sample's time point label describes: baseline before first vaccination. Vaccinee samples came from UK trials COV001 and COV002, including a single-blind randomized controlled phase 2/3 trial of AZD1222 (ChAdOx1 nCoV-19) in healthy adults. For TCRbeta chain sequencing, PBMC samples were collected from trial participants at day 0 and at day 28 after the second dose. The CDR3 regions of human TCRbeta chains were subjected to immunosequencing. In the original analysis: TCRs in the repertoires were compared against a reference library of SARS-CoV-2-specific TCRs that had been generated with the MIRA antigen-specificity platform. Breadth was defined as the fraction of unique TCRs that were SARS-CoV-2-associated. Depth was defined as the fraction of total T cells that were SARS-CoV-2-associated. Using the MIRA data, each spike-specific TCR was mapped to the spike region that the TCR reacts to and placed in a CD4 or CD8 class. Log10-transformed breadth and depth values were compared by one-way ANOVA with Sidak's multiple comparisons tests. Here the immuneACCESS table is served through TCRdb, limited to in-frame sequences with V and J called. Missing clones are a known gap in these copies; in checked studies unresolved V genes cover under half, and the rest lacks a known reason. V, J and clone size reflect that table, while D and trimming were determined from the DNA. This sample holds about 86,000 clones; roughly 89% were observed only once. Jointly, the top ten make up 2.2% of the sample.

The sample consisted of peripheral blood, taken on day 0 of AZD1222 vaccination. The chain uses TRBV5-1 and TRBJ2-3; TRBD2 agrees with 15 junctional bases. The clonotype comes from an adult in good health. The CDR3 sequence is CASSLVGLAGGSDTQYF. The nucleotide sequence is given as TGCGCCAGCAGCTTGGTAGGACTAGCGGGGGGGTCAGATACGCAGTATTTT.